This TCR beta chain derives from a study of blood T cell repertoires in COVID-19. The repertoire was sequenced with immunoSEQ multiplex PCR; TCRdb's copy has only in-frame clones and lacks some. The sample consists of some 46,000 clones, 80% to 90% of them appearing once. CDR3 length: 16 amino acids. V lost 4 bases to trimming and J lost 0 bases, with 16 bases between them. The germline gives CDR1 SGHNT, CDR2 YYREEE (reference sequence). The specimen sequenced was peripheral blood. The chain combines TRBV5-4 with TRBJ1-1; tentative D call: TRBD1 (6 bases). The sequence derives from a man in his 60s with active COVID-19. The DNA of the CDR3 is TGTGCCAGCAGCCCCGTGGGTACAGGGATGAACACTGAAGCTTTCTTT. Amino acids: CASSPVGTGMNTEAFF.